These 8 T cell receptor beta chains were all obtained from the same sample, sequenced in a study of blood T cell repertoires in COVID-19. Repertoires were generated with immunoSEQ multiplex PCR, while TCRdb's copy carries only in-frame clones and drops some. In the table there are approximately 300,000 clones, about 89% of which are singletons. The source material was PBMCs or T cells enriched from blood (not recorded which). Receptor source: a man in his fifties or sixties who had recovered from COVID-19.

The rearrangement links TRBV28 to TRBJ2-1, with 7 bases that match TRBD1. CDR3 size: 16 residues. The J segment lost 5 bases and the V segment lost 3 bases, leaving 10 bases of the junction unmatched. Germline lookup yields CDR1 MDHEN and CDR2 SYDVKM. Written as DNA, the CDR3 is TGTGCCAGCAGTTTCTTTGAGACAGGGAACCACAATGAGCAGTTCTTC. The encoded protein is CASSFFETGNHNEQFF.

V gene TRBV27 combines with J gene TRBJ1-6, with 8 bases that match TRBD1. Germline V CDR1 and CDR2: MNHEY, SMNVEV (reference sequence). There are 13 residues in the CDR3. V lost 8 bases to trimming and J lost 5 bases; unmatched junction nucleotides: 2. CDR3 protein: CASGQGDNSPLHF. CDR3 sequence (DNA): TGTGCCAGCGGACAGGGCGATAATTCACCCCTCCACTTT.

The chain is built from TRBV11-1 and TRBJ2-7, with a tentative D call TRBD2 (6 bases). Trimming removed 4 bases at V and 7 bases at J, with 14 bases between. This CDR3 has 13 residues. Germline values: CDR1 SGHAT, CDR2 FQDESV (reference sequence). CDR3 amino acids: CASSSRDGGEQYF. CDR3 nucleotide sequence: TGTGCCAGCAGCTCCCGGGACGGGGGAGAGCAGTACTTC.

The CDR3 protein is CASSPPGLAGLGEQFF. The CDR3 bases are TGTGCCAGCAGCCCTCCGGGACTAGCGGGTCTTGGTGAGCAGTTCTTC. The chain employs TRBV3-1 (or the pseudogene TRBV3-2) and TRBJ2-1, with 12 bases that match TRBD2. With V trimmed by 4 bases and J by 9 bases, 10 bases remained unmatched. The CDR3 is 16 amino acids. The germline V gene has CDR1 LGHDT and CDR2 YNNKEL (reference sequence).

The CDR3 sequence: CASSQDWGAVLAGVSYNEQFF. In DNA form, the CDR3 reads TGTGCCAGCAGCCAAGATTGGGGTGCAGTGCTAGCGGGAGTATCCTACAATGAGCAGTTCTTC. The chain uses TRBV3-1 (or the pseudogene TRBV3-2) and TRBJ2-1, with 10 positions matching TRBD2. CDR1 is LGHDT, CDR2 YNNKEL, per germline (reference sequence). The junction had 15 bases not matched to a gene; V was cut back by 0 bases and J by 1 base. The CDR3 totals 21 residues.

The J gene is TRBJ2-2, the V gene TRBV28; D ambiguous. CDR1 is MDHEN, CDR2 SYDVKM, per germline. V lost 3 bases to trimming and J lost 0 bases, with 5 bases between them. The CDR3 has 14 residues. DNA of the CDR3: TGTGCCAGCAGTTTTACAGCGAACACCGGGGAGCTGTTTTTT. Its translation is CASSFTANTGELFF. The entire variable domain, with the rest obtained from reference TRBV28 and TRBJ2-2, is as follows: DVKVTQSSRYLVKRTGEKVFLECVQDMDHENMFWYRQDPGLGLRLIYFSYDVKMKEKGDIPEGYSVSREKKERFSLILESASTNQTSMYLCASSFTANTGELFFGEGSRLTVL.

The chain joins TRBV11-2 to TRBJ2-3; 10 nucleotides match TRBD2. Trimming at V came to 5 bases and at J to 1 base, leaving 9 bases not matched to a gene. From germline, CDR1 is SGHAT and CDR2 FQNNGV. The CDR3 contains 17 residues. The CDR3, as DNA: TGTGCCAGCAGCGAGCGTAGCGGGAGGTCGGGCACAGATACGCAGTATTTT. Translation gives CASSERSGRSGTDTQYF.

The chain employs TRBV7-3 and TRBJ2-3, with D hard to call. Trimming stripped 5 bases from V and 0 bases from J, with 12 bases between. This CDR3 has 15 amino acids. Germline lookup yields CDR1 SGHTA and CDR2 FQGTGA. The CDR3 reads CASSRMGSSTDTQYF. DNA for the CDR3: TGTGCCAGCAGCCGAATGGGTAGCAGCACAGATACGCAGTATTTT.